Following are 2 T cell receptor beta chains from one sample sequenced in a study of T-cell reconstitution after alpha-beta-depleted transplantation in children. Using unique molecular identifiers, the investigators prepared the TCRbeta library. TCRdb used MiXCR to reprocess the PCR reads, holding one entry per CDR3 protein. The data show about 580,000 distinct CDR3 sequences, roughly 23% seen once. The material sequenced was PBMCs, mostly from graft donor cells, taken 360 days after TCRalphabeta/CD19-depleted stem cell transplant. The receptor source for this set is a boy under two years old who had a stem cell transplant for acute myeloid leukemia, so the T cells may come from the graft donor.

This clonotype was recorded a few times. The chain joins TRBV6-1 to TRBJ2-7, with a weak D call TRBD1 (6 bases). The CDR3 consists of 15 residues. Germline lookup yields CDR1 MNHNS and CDR2 SASEGT. V lost 5 bases, J lost 3 bases, and 17 bases lay in between. The CDR3 nucleotides read TGTGCCAGCAGTCTAAGTAGGACAGATTTCTACGAGCAGTACTTC. Amino acids: CASSLSRTDFYEQYF.

V gene TRBV7-8 combines with J gene TRBJ2-1; 7 bases line up with TRBD1. The length of the CDR3 is 14 residues. The germline V gene encodes CDR1 SGHVS and CDR2 FQNEAQ. J lost 9 bases, V lost 5 bases, and 10 bases had no gene match. Written as DNA, the CDR3 is TGTGCCAGCAGCGAAAGACAGGGTCTAGGTGAGCAGTTCTTC. This encodes CASSERQGLGEQFF.